The clone carrying this T cell receptor beta chain was picked up a small number of times. Its specificity is not known. The entirety of the isolated RNA underwent reverse transcription, so expressed TCRB transcripts were sequenced. Using immunoSEQ multiplex PCR, the repertoire was profiled, and TCRdb retains in-frame clones only, with some absent. The sample gives roughly 400,000 clones, approximately 15% of which show up once; 0.019% is in the top ten. Every donor had blood drawn once into heparin, roughly 120 mL on average. These data belong to a study of beta chain features in type 1 diabetes. Study-level background: In age, gender and cell yields, patients were similar to healthy donors.

General study findings and limits: In the patient group, naive, central memory and Treg TCRB repertoires seemed more alike than in the healthy donor group.

The CDR3 consists of 14 residues. Trimming shortened V by 4 bases and J by 0 bases, and 10 bases separated the two germline ends. Germline CDR1 SGHNT, CDR2 YYREEE (reference sequence). Sequenced: naive CD4+ T cells from blood. This TCR was sampled from a woman aged 18-29 years in good health. The chain is built from TRBV5-4 and TRBJ2-5; no clear D gene. The CDR3 DNA reads TGTGCCAGCAGCCCCGACATCTACCAAGAGACCCAGTACTTC. Translation gives CASSPDIYQETQYF.